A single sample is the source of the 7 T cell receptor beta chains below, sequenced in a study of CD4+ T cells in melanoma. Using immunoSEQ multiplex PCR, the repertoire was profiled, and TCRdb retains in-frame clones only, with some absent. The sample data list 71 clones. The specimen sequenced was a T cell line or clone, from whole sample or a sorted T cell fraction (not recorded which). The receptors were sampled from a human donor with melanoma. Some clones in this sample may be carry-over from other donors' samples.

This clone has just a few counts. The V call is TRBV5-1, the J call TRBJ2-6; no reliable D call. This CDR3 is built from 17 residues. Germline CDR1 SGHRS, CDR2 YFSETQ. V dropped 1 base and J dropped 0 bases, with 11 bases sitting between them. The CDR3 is CASSLILASSGANVLTF. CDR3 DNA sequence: TGCGCCAGCAGCTTGATCCTGGCATCCTCTGGGGCCAACGTCCTGACTTTC.

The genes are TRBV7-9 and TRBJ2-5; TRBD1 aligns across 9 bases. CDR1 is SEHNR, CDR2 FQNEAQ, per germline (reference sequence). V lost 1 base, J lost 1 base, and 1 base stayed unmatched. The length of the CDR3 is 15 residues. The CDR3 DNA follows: TGTGCCAGCAGCTTAGTGACAGGGGGCCAAGAGACCCAGTACTTC. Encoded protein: CASSLVTGGQETQYF.

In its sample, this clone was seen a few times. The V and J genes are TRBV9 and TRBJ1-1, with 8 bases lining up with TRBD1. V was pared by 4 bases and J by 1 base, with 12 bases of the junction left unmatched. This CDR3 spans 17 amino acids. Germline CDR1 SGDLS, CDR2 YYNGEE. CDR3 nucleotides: TGTGCCAGCAGCACTTCAGGGGGCGCGGTGTGGAACACTGAAGCTTTCTTT. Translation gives CASSTSGGAVWNTEAFF. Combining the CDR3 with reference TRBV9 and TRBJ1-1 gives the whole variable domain DSGVTQTPKHLITATGQRVTLRCSPRSGDLSVYWYQQSLDQGLQFLIQYYNGEERAKGNILERFSAQQFPDLHSELNLSSLELGDSALYFCASSTSGGAVWNTEAFFGQGTRLTVV.

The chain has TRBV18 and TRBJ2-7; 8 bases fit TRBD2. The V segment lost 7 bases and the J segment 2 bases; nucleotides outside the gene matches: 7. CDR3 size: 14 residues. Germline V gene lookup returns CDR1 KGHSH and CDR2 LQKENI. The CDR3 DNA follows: TGTGCCAGCTGTAAGAGCGGGAGCCCCTACGAGCAGTACTTC. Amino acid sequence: CASCKSGSPYEQYF.

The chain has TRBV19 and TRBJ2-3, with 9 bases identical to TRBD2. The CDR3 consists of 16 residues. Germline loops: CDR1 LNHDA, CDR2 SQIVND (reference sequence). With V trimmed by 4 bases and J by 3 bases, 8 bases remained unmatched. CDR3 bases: TGTGCCAGTAGTAGACGGCTAGCGGGGACAACAGATACGCAGTATTTT. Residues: CASSRRLAGTTDTQYF.

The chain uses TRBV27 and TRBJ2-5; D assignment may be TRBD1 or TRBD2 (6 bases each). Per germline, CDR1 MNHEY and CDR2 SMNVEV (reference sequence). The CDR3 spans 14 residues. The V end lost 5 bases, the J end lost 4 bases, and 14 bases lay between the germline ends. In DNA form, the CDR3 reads TGTGCCAGCAGTCCCGGGGGCACCGGAGAGACCCAGTACTTC. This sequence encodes CASSPGGTGETQYF.

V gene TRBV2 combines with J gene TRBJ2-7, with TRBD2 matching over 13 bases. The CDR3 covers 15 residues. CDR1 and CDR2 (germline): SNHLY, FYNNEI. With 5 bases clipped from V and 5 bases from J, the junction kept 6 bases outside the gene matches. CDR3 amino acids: CASSLLAGGPNEQYF. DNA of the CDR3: TGTGCCAGCAGTCTACTAGCGGGAGGGCCAAACGAGCAGTACTTC.